A single T cell receptor (beta chain) is shown here with its context. Its antigen is not known. This record belongs to a study of shared clonotypes between healthy human individuals. The CDR3 length is 15 residues. Germline assignment: CDR1 SGHAT and CDR2 FQNNGV. The V end was cut by 5 bases, the J end by 5 bases, with 18 bases between. Assay used: immunoSEQ multiplex PCR; TCRdb lists only in-frame clones, some missing. The profile shows around 700,000 clones, around 72% of them singletons. Findings and limits, study-wide: Compared with clonotypes that all four donors shared, non-shared clonotypes had lower generation probabilities.

The chain has TRBV11-2 and TRBJ2-5, with a possible D match to TRBD1 (6 bases). The sequenced sample was memory CD4+ T cells sorted from blood. Subset denoted: CD45RA-negative fraction. This sequence was found in a woman aged 25 to 39 in good health. The CDR3 sequence is CASSPLVGAGETQYF. The CDR3 region has the DNA TGTGCCAGCAGCCCCCTGGTGGGGGCCGGGGAGACCCAGTACTTC.